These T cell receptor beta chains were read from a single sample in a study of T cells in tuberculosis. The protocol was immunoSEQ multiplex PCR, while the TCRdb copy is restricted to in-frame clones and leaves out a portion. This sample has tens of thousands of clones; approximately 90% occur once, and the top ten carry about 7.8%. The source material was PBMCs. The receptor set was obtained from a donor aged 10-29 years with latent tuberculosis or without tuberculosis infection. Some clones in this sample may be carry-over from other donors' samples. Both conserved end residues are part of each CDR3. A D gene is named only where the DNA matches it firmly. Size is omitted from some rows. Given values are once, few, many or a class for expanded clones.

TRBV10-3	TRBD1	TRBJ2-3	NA	CAISKTGSGEDTQYF	TGTGCCATCAGCAAGACAGGGTCGGGTGAAGATACGCAGTATTTT
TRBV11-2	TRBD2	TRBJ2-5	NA	CASSPGLAGVETQYF	TGTGCCAGCAGCCCTGGACTAGCGGGAGTGGAGACCCAGTACTTC
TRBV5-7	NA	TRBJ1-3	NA	CASGYTSGNTIYF	TGTGCCAGCGGTTACACCTCTGGAAACACCATATATTTT
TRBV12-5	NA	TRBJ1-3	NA	CASGPRQSFDSGNTIYF	TGTGCTAGTGGTCCCCGACAGAGTTTTGACTCTGGAAACACCATATATTTT
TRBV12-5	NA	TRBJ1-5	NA	CASGLYQHF	TGTGCTAGTGGCTTATACCAGCATTTT
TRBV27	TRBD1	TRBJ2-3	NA	CASSPDRALTDTQYF	TGTGCCAGCAGTCCTGACAGGGCCCTCACAGATACGCAGTATTTT
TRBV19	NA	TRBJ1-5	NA	CAVRTGGAGQPQHF	TGTGCCGTACGTACCGGGGGGGCAGGTCAGCCCCAGCATTTT
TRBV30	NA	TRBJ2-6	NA	CATPSGANVLTF	TGTGCCACACCCTCTGGGGCCAACGTCCTGACTTTC
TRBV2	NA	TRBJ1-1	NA	CASRQTVNTEAFF	TGTGCCAGCAGGCAGACAGTTAACACTGAAGCTTTCTTT
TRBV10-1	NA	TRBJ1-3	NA	CASSESVIRAGQGGNTIYF	TGCGCCAGCAGTGAGTCGGTTATACGGGCAGGGCAGGGTGGAAACACCATATATTTT
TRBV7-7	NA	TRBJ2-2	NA	CASSLPGTGELFF	TGTGCCAGCAGCTTACCGGGGACCGGGGAGCTGTTTTTT
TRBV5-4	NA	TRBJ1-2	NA	CASSLDGGRGYTF	TGTGCCAGCAGCTTGGACGGGGGTCGTGGCTACACCTTC
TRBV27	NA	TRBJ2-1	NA	CASSVRDWSFEFF	TGTGCCAGCAGTGTACGGGACTGGTCTTTCGAGTTCTTC
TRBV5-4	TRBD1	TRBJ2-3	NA	CASSSGDRGSTDTQYF	TGTGCCAGCAGCTCCGGGGACAGGGGGAGCACAGATACGCAGTATTTT
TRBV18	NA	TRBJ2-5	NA	CASSPDTSQETQYF	TGTGCCAGCTCACCAGATACTAGCCAAGAGACCCAGTACTTC
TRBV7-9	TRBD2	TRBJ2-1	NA	CASSLIAGVFHNEQFF	TGTGCCAGCAGCTTGATAGCGGGAGTTTTCCACAATGAGCAGTTCTTC
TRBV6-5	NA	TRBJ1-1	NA	CASSRRTSGNTEAFF	TGTGCCAGCAGCCGCAGGACGAGCGGGAACACTGAAGCTTTCTTT
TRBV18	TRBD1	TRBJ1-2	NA	CASSPNPTGDEKGYTF	TGTGCCAGCTCACCCAACCCGACAGGGGATGAAAAAGGCTACACCTTC
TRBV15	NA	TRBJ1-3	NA	CATSPRTASGNTIYF	TGTGCCACCAGCCCCCGGACAGCCTCTGGAAACACCATATATTTT
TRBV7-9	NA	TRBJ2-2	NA	CASSAMRDQPGELFF	TGTGCCAGCAGCGCAATGCGGGATCAGCCCGGGGAGCTGTTTTTT
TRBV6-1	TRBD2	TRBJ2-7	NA	CAALAGTYEQYF	TGTGCCGCCCTAGCGGGTACCTACGAGCAGTACTTC
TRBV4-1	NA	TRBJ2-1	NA	CASSPGAVSYNEQFF	TGCGCCAGCAGCCCTGGAGCCGTCTCCTACAATGAGCAGTTCTTC
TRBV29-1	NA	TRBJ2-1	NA	CSVEGRGLAVDSSYNEQFF	TGCAGCGTTGAGGGTCGAGGGCTAGCGGTGGACAGCTCCTACAATGAGCAGTTCTTC
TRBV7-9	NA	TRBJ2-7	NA	CASSPGGDAQYF	TGTGCCAGCAGCCCTGGAGGAGACGCGCAGTACTTC
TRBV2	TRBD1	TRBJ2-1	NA	CASTRTGGHSYNEQFF	TGTGCCAGCACCAGGACAGGGGGCCACTCCTACAATGAGCAGTTCTTC
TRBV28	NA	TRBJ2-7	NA	CASSPVDFSYEQYF	TGTGCCAGCAGCCCGGTAGATTTCTCCTACGAGCAGTACTTC
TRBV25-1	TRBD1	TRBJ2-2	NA	CASRRGQGNTGELFF	TGTGCCAGCAGACGGGGACAGGGAAACACCGGGGAGCTGTTTTTT
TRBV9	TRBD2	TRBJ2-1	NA	CASSVGLAGGNEQFF	TGTGCCAGCAGCGTGGGACTAGCGGGAGGCAATGAGCAGTTCTTC
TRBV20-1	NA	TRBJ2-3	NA	CSARRDTQYF	TGCAGTGCTAGGAGAGATACGCAGTATTTT
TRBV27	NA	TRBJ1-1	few	CASSLSRGSRTEAFF	TGTGCCAGCAGTTTATCGCGGGGAAGTAGGACTGAAGCTTTCTTT
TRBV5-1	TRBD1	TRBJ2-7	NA	CASSLSGTGGTYEQYF	TGCGCCAGCAGCTTATCCGGGACAGGGGGGACCTACGAGCAGTACTTC
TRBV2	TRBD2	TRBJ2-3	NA	CASRLGLAPSTDTQYF	TGTGCCAGCAGACTCGGACTAGCGCCTAGCACAGATACGCAGTATTTT
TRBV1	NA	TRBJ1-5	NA	CTSSPNRGKGPNQPQHF	TGCACCAGCAGCCCTAACAGGGGAAAAGGCCCAAATCAGCCCCAGCATTTT
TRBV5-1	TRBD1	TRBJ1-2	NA	CASSLGQGAYGYTF	TGCGCCAGCAGCTTGGGACAGGGGGCCTATGGCTACACCTTC
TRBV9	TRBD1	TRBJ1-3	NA	CASSASGTGSGNTIYF	TGTGCCAGCAGCGCGTCCGGGACAGGGTCTGGAAACACCATATATTTT
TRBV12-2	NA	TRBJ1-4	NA	CASRLDRGQANEKLFF	TGTGCAAGTCGCTTAGACAGGGGGCAGGCTAATGAAAAACTGTTTTTT
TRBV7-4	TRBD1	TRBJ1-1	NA	CASSLVGDRQTEAFF	TGTGCCAGCAGCCTCGTCGGGGACAGGCAAACTGAAGCTTTCTTT
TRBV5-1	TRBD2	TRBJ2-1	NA	CASSLGLAGGPRDEQFF	TGCGCCAGCAGCTTAGGTCTAGCGGGGGGGCCTAGGGATGAGCAGTTCTTC
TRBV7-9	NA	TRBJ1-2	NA	CASSLEFIQGTGYTF	TGTGCCAGCAGCTTAGAATTTATCCAGGGAACGGGCTACACCTTC
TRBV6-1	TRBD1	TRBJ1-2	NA	CASRSPGQSIYGYTF	TGTGCCAGCAGGAGTCCGGGACAGAGCATCTATGGCTACACCTTC
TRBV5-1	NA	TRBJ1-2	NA	CASSLETAGGNGYTF	TGCGCCAGCAGCTTGGAGACGGCGGGGGGCAATGGCTACACCTTC
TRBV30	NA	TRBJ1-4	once	CAWSGRTYNEKLFF	TGTGCCTGGAGCGGGAGGACATATAATGAAAAACTGTTTTTT
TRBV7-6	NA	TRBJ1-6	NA	CASSLDPRGNSPLHF	TGTGCCAGCAGCTTAGATCCCAGGGGAAATTCACCCCTCCACTTT
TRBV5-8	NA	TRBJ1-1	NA	CASSLIGEDLNTEAFF	TGTGCCAGCAGTCTAATAGGGGAGGACCTGAACACTGAAGCTTTCTTT
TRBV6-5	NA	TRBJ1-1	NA	CASSSGYRIYGAFF	TGTGCCAGCTCTTCAGGGTATCGTATATACGGAGCTTTCTTT
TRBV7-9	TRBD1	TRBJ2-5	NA	CASSEQGGETQYF	TGTGCCAGCAGCGAACAGGGGGGAGAGACCCAGTACTTC
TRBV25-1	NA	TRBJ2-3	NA	CASSGPRGTSTDTQYF	TGTGCCAGCAGTGGACCCCGGGGGACTAGCACAGATACGCAGTATTTT